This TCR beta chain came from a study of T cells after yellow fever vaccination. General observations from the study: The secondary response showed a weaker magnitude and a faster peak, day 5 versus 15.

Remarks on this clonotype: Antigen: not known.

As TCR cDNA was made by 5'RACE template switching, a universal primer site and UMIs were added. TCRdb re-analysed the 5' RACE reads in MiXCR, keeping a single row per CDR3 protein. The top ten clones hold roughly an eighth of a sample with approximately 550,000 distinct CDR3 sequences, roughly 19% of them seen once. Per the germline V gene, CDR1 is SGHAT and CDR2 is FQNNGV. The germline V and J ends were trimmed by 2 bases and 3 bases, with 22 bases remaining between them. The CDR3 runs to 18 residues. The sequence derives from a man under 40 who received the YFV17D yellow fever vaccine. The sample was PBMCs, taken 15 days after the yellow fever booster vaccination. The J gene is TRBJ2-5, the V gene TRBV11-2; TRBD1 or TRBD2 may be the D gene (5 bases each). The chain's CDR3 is CASSLYRPGTELKETQYF. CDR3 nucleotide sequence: TGTGCCAGCAGCTTATATCGCCCGGGGACGGAGTTGAAAGAGACCCAGTACTTC.